These T cell receptor beta chains were read from a single sample in a study of T cell responses to AZD1222 COVID-19 vaccine. TCRdb keeps only in-frame clones here, not all; method: immunoSEQ multiplex PCR. The sample shows fewer than 130,000 clones, about nine tenths of them seen only once. The sample was peripheral blood, taken 28 days after the second AZD1222 dose. These TCRs come from an adult who received the AZD1222 COVID-19 vaccine. Each CDR3 is given with its conserved first and last residue. The D gene is left open where the match is weak. Not every row has a clone size; where given, it reads once, few, many or a size class.

V,D,J,size,CDR3,DNA
TRBV11-3,NA,TRBJ2-2,NA,CASSLVANTGELFF,TGTGCCAGCAGCTTAGTAGCCAACACCGGGGAGCTGTTTTTT
TRBV7-6,TRBD1,TRBJ2-7,NA,CASSPRSTGPYEQYF,TGTGCCAGCAGCCCCCGATCGACAGGGCCCTACGAGCAGTACTTC
TRBV18,TRBD1,TRBJ2-2,once,CASSPGQSNTGELFF,TGTGCCAGCTCACCGGGACAGTCTAACACCGGGGAGCTGTTTTTT
TRBV24-1,TRBD2,TRBJ2-7,NA,CATSDPSGAPYEQYF,TGTGCCACCAGTGACCCCAGCGGGGCCCCCTACGAGCAGTACTTC
TRBV7-2,NA,TRBJ2-3,NA,CASSLFLGRGTDTQYF,TGTGCCAGCAGCTTATTTCTCGGTCGTGGCACAGATACGCAGTATTTT
TRBV18,NA,TRBJ1-3,NA,CASSPGVSVLSGNTIYF,TGTGCCAGCTCACCAGGGGTGAGTGTCCTCTCTGGAAACACCATATATTTT
TRBV10-3,NA,TRBJ1-5,NA,CAISESGGDQPQHF,TGTGCCATCAGTGAGTCAGGAGGGGATCAGCCCCAGCATTTT
TRBV7-2,NA,TRBJ1-1,NA,CASSAHSLVNTEAFF,TGTGCCAGCAGCGCACACAGTCTTGTGAACACTGAAGCTTTCTTT
TRBV7-2,NA,TRBJ1-5,NA,CASSLARLQPQHF,TGTGCCAGCAGCTTAGCACGGTTACAGCCCCAGCATTTT
TRBV4-2,NA,TRBJ2-2,NA,CASSPKRDTGELFF,TGTGCCAGCAGCCCAAAGCGGGACACCGGGGAGCTGTTTTTT
TRBV7-6,TRBD2,TRBJ2-1,NA,CASSLRVAGGYSYNEQFF,TGTGCCAGCAGCTTAAGGGTAGCGGGGGGCTACTCCTACAATGAGCAGTTCTTC
TRBV9,NA,TRBJ1-1,once,CASSVQVNTEAFF,TGTGCCAGCAGCGTACAGGTGAACACTGAAGCTTTCTTT
TRBV6-2/TRBV6-3,NA,TRBJ1-5,NA,CASSTTATGDQPQHF,TGTGCCAGCAGTACCACGGCGACAGGAGATCAGCCCCAGCATTTT
TRBV7-2,NA,TRBJ1-2,NA,CASSLGHGGASYGYTF,TGTGCCAGCAGCTTAGGGCATGGGGGAGCCTCCTATGGCTACACCTTC
TRBV9,NA,TRBJ1-2,NA,CASSPEGWVSYGYTF,TGTGCCAGCAGCCCCGAGGGGTGGGTTAGCTATGGCTACACCTTC
TRBV24-1,NA,TRBJ1-2,NA,CATREGTRVGYTF,TGTGCCACCAGAGAAGGGACGCGGGTCGGCTACACCTTC
TRBV7-9,NA,TRBJ1-4,once,CASSLDATNEKLFF,TGTGCCAGCAGCTTAGACGCAACTAATGAAAAACTGTTTTTT
TRBV25-1,TRBD1,TRBJ1-4,NA,CASSESTGGMEKLFF,TGTGCCAGCAGTGAATCGACAGGGGGCATGGAAAAACTGTTTTTT
TRBV7-2,NA,TRBJ1-6,NA,CASSLRAYNSPLHF,TGTGCCAGCAGCTTACGGGCCTATAATTCACCCCTCCACTTT
TRBV2,TRBD1,TRBJ1-5,NA,CASSDYDRVGQPQHF,TGTGCCAGCAGTGATTACGACAGGGTCGGCCAGCCCCAGCATTTT
TRBV21-1,NA,TRBJ2-5,few,CASSKVLETQYF,TGTGCCAGCAGCAAAGTGCTCGAGACCCAGTACTTC
TRBV6-1,NA,TRBJ2-7,NA,CASSEPYRGDSYEQYF,TGTGCCAGCAGTGAACCGTATCGTGGTGACTCCTACGAGCAGTACTTC
TRBV11-2,TRBD2,TRBJ2-5,NA,CASSLGTSGVTQYF,TGTGCCAGCAGCCTAGGGACTAGCGGGGTGACCCAGTACTTC
TRBV5-1,NA,TRBJ2-1,NA,CASSLVGEGFYEQFF,TGCGCCAGCAGCTTGGTCGGAGAAGGGTTCTATGAGCAGTTCTTC
TRBV7-2,NA,TRBJ1-1,NA,CASSFGGRNTEAFF,TGTGCCAGCAGCTTCGGAGGCCGGAACACTGAAGCTTTCTTT
TRBV7-2,NA,TRBJ2-3,NA,CASSLGGGGTDTQYF,TGTGCCAGCAGCTTAGGCGGGGGCGGGACAGATACGCAGTATTTT
TRBV9,NA,TRBJ2-3,NA,CASSVGAGTDTQYF,TGTGCCAGCAGCGTAGGGGCGGGCACAGATACGCAGTATTTT
TRBV3-1/TRBV3-2,NA,TRBJ1-2,NA,CASSQGSWGYTF,TGTGCCAGCAGCCAAGGTAGCTGGGGCTACACCTTC
TRBV4-3,NA,TRBJ2-1,once,CASSQDSGSYNEQFF,TGCGCCAGCAGCCAAGATTCGGGCAGTTACAATGAGCAGTTCTTC
TRBV7-8,TRBD2,TRBJ2-1,once,CASSLQATSGGVYNEQFF,TGTGCCAGCAGCCTTCAAGCGACTAGCGGGGGAGTTTACAATGAGCAGTTCTTC
TRBV18,NA,TRBJ2-7,NA,CASSPPGVWYEQYF,TGTGCCAGCTCACCTCCAGGGGTTTGGTACGAGCAGTACTTC
TRBV2,TRBD1,TRBJ1-4,NA,CASSIGQELNEKLFF,TGTGCCAGCAGTATTGGACAGGAACTCAATGAAAAACTGTTTTTT
TRBV10-3,TRBD1,TRBJ2-2,NA,CAISYAGTANTGELFF,TGTGCCATCAGTTATGCCGGGACAGCGAACACCGGGGAGCTGTTTTTT
TRBV6-5,NA,TRBJ1-3,NA,CASNTGSGNTIYF,TGTGCCAGTAACACAGGCAGCGGAAACACCATATATTTT
TRBV7-6,TRBD2,TRBJ2-7,NA,CASSLVASGAPSVEQYF,TGTGCCAGCAGCTTAGTGGCTAGCGGGGCCCCCTCGGTTGAGCAGTACTTC
TRBV9,NA,TRBJ1-1,NA,CASSVAGVSTEAFF,TGTGCCAGCAGCGTAGCAGGGGTGAGCACTGAAGCTTTCTTT
TRBV5-1,TRBD2,TRBJ2-5,NA,CASSVSGLAGGETQYF,TGCGCCAGCAGCGTAAGCGGACTAGCGGGGGGGGAGACCCAGTACTTC
TRBV7-9,NA,TRBJ2-1,NA,CASSPTNEQFF,TGTGCCAGCAGCCCGACCAATGAGCAGTTCTTC
TRBV28,TRBD1,TRBJ1-2,NA,CASSLGQGVGYTF,TGTGCCAGCAGTTTAGGGCAGGGGGTTGGCTACACCTTC
TRBV10-3,NA,TRBJ2-5,NA,CAISESVAEETQYF,TGTGCCATCAGTGAGTCGGTAGCGGAAGAGACCCAGTACTTC
TRBV3-1/TRBV3-2,NA,TRBJ2-2,NA,CASSQGSGTGELFF,TGTGCCAGCAGCCAAGGGTCGGGCACCGGGGAGCTGTTTTTT
TRBV5-5,NA,TRBJ1-1,NA,CASSSQGVTEAFF,TGTGCCAGCAGTTCACAGGGTGTCACTGAAGCTTTCTTT
TRBV7-2,NA,TRBJ2-2,NA,CASSLQSYTGELFF,TGTGCCAGCAGCTTACAATCCTACACCGGGGAGCTGTTTTTT
TRBV3-1/TRBV3-2,NA,TRBJ2-1,NA,CASSQAYTSEQFF,TGTGCCAGCAGCCAAGCGTATACTAGCGAGCAGTTCTTC
TRBV3-1/TRBV3-2,NA,TRBJ2-3,NA,CASSQSRPDTQYF,TGTGCCAGCAGCCAGTCCCGCCCAGATACGCAGTATTTT
TRBV19,TRBD1,TRBJ1-1,NA,CASTITGGGTEAFF,TGTGCCAGTACCATAACAGGGGGCGGCACTGAAGCTTTCTTT
TRBV19,NA,TRBJ2-3,NA,CASSITASTDTQYF,TGTGCCAGTAGTATTACAGCCAGCACAGATACGCAGTATTTT
TRBV7-6,NA,TRBJ2-2,NA,CASSGPGQNTGELFF,TGTGCCAGCAGCGGGCCGGGACAGAACACCGGGGAGCTGTTTTTT
TRBV5-4,NA,TRBJ1-5,NA,CASSTAGQPQHF,TGTGCCAGCAGCACAGCCGGTCAGCCCCAGCATTTT
TRBV12-2,NA,TRBJ2-7,NA,CASRCWGRYYEQYF,TGTGCAAGTCGCTGTTGGGGCAGGTACTACGAGCAGTACTTC